This T cell receptor beta chain derives from a study of immune heterogeneity within non-small cell lung tumors. Overall study results and limits: High-frequency T-cell receptor beta clonotypes were largely distinct between individual patients. A moderate but significant correlation was found, linking local T-cell clonality with local tumor mutational burden (R around 0.34). Identical dominant CDR3 beta clonotypes were found repeatedly across the tumor sites of a single patient, and these appeared alongside high-frequency clones that were unique to particular tumor locations.

This CDR3 is built from 17 residues. In germline, CDR1 is LNHDA, CDR2 SQIVND (reference sequence). V shed 7 bases and J shed 3 bases, with 24 bases lying between them. It was a multiplex PCR that amplified TCR beta CDR3, with 32 V and 13 J primers. From the multiplex PCR reads, TCRdb called clonotypes with MiXCR, one entry per CDR3 protein. The repertoire has 2,700 or so distinct CDR3 sequences, about 27% of them found once; the top ten carry roughly 32%. Each sample used 600 to 700 ng of genomic DNA from bulk tumor tissue. Each primary tumor yielded several biopsies, collected far apart from one another at surgery. Samples came from untreated patients having curative surgery for newly diagnosed non-small cell lung cancer. Notes on this clonotype: The antigen is unknown.

The chain couples TRBV19 to TRBJ1-2; tentatively, D is TRBD1 (5 bases). This receptor was obtained from a man in his fifties with non-small cell lung cancer. Material: lung tumor tissue. CDR3 coding DNA: TGTGCCAGTACCGCCCCCTTAGGAGAGGGGAAGCACTATGGCTACACCTTC. It translates to CASTAPLGEGKHYGYTF.